These T cell receptor beta chains were read from a single sample in a study of blood T cell repertoires in COVID-19. Only in-frame clones appear in the TCRdb table, and some are missing; sequencing was by immunoSEQ multiplex PCR. This sample has roughly 250,000 clones, with 90% found just once. The sample was PBMCs or T cells enriched from blood (not recorded which). These receptors originate from a man aged 50 or older who had been exposed to COVID-19. Each CDR3 is given with its conserved first and last residue. D genes are given only for firm matches. A clone size is listed for some rows: how often the clone was seen (once, few, many), or a class if it is expanded.

j_call v_call d_call clone_size cdr3_aa cdr3_nt
TRBJ1-1 TRBV11-2 NA NA CASSPRGVGGTAFF TGTGCCAGCAGTCCCCGGGGAGTGGGGGGTACAGCTTTCTTT
TRBJ1-5 TRBV6-5 NA once CASRTRDNANQPQHF TGTGCCAGCAGAACCCGGGACAACGCCAATCAGCCCCAGCATTTT
TRBJ1-5 TRBV7-9 NA NA CASSPRGGQPQHF TGTGCCAGCAGCCCCCGGGGGGGTCAGCCCCAGCATTTT
TRBJ1-2 TRBV27 NA NA CASSFREGHYGYTF TGTGCCAGCAGTTTCAGGGAGGGCCACTATGGCTACACCTTC
TRBJ1-2 TRBV18 TRBD1 NA CASSPGGQRYGYTF TGTGCCAGCTCACCAGGGGGACAGAGGTATGGCTACACCTTC
TRBJ2-3 TRBV7-3 TRBD2 NA CASSSSGGIADTQYF TGTGCCAGCAGCTCTAGCGGGGGGATCGCAGATACGCAGTATTTT
TRBJ1-1 TRBV6-1 NA NA CASSEWWANTEAFF TGTGCCAGCAGTGAATGGTGGGCAAACACTGAAGCTTTCTTT
TRBJ1-2 TRBV9 NA NA CASSVSTNYGYTF TGTGCCAGCAGCGTATCAACTAACTATGGCTACACCTTC
TRBJ1-1 TRBV7-9 TRBD1 NA CASSRTGGTEAFF TGTGCCAGCAGCAGAACAGGGGGCACTGAAGCTTTCTTT
TRBJ1-2 TRBV5-1 NA NA CASSLTGSNYGYTF TGCGCCAGCAGCTTGACAGGATCTAACTATGGCTACACCTTC
TRBJ1-5 TRBV5-6 TRBD1 NA CASSFGQGNQPQHF TGTGCCAGCAGCTTCGGACAGGGCAATCAGCCCCAGCATTTT
TRBJ1-4 TRBV7-9 TRBD1 NA CASSKGQGRTNEKLFF TGTGCCAGCAGCAAAGGACAGGGGAGGACTAATGAAAAACTGTTTTTT
TRBJ1-2 TRBV28 TRBD1 NA CASSLTGGGGYTF TGTGCCAGCAGTTTGACAGGGGGCGGTGGCTACACCTTC
TRBJ1-2 TRBV2 TRBD1 NA CASSSDRAYSGYTF TGTGCCAGCAGTTCCGACAGGGCTTACAGTGGCTACACCTTC
TRBJ2-2 TRBV27 NA NA CASKPGTTNTGELFF TGTGCCAGCAAGCCGGGTACTACGAACACCGGGGAGCTGTTTTTT
TRBJ2-5 TRBV7-2 TRBD2 NA CASSLEAETSGGQETQYF TGTGCCAGCAGCTTAGAGGCAGAAACTAGCGGGGGGCAGGAGACCCAGTACTTC
TRBJ1-6 TRBV5-1 NA NA CASSLYQDNSPLHF TGCGCCAGCAGCTTATACCAGGATAATTCACCCCTCCACTTT
TRBJ2-1 TRBV6-4 TRBD2 NA CASSFGLAGAGNEQFF TGTGCCAGCAGTTTTGGACTAGCGGGAGCGGGGAATGAGCAGTTCTTC
TRBJ1-6 TRBV27 TRBD1 NA CASSPGQGANSPLHF TGTGCCAGCAGTCCTGGACAGGGGGCTAATTCACCCCTCCACTTT
TRBJ1-4 TRBV29-1 TRBD1 NA CSVGGQLNEKLFF TGCAGCGTGGGGGGACAGTTGAATGAAAAACTGTTTTTT
TRBJ1-6 TRBV9 NA NA CASTKGQIPNSPLHF TGTGCCAGCACCAAAGGACAGATACCAAATTCACCCCTCCACTTT
TRBJ1-1 TRBV27 TRBD1 once CASSLGTGTIYTEAFF TGTGCCAGCAGTCTTGGGACAGGGACAATCTACACTGAAGCTTTCTTT
TRBJ1-2 TRBV6-1 TRBD1 NA CASSEGQGLLFYGYTF TGTGCCAGCAGTGAGGGACAGGGCCTACTGTTTTATGGCTACACCTTC
TRBJ2-5 TRBV9 TRBD1 NA CASSVGGQGKTQYF TGTGCCAGCAGCGTGGGGGGACAGGGAAAGACCCAGTACTTC
TRBJ1-2 TRBV20-1 NA once CSARGVNF TGCAGTGCTAGAGGCGTTAACTTC
TRBJ2-5 TRBV18 TRBD2 once CASSAYSGGNRETQYF TGTGCCAGCTCCGCCTATAGCGGGGGGAATCGAGAGACCCAGTACTTC
TRBJ1-5 TRBV30 NA NA CAWSVQGGGQPQHF TGTGCCTGGAGTGTACAAGGGGGTGGACAGCCCCAGCATTTT
TRBJ2-1 TRBV5-1 TRBD2 NA CASSLSGGDYNEQFF TGCGCCAGCAGCCTTAGCGGGGGGGATTACAATGAGCAGTTCTTC
TRBJ2-7 TRBV19 NA NA CASSIALSYEQYF TGTGCCAGTAGTATAGCCCTCTCCTACGAGCAGTACTTC
TRBJ1-5 TRBV5-4 NA NA CASSLGGVNQPQHF TGTGCCAGCAGCTTGGGGGGAGTCAATCAGCCCCAGCATTTT
TRBJ1-6 TRBV4-1 TRBD1 NA CASSQDTTRDSNSPLHF TGCGCCAGCAGCCAAGATACCACCCGGGACAGCAACTCACCCCTCCACTTT
TRBJ2-1 TRBV23-1 TRBD2 NA CASSQAGDEQFF TGCGCCAGCAGTCAAGCGGGAGATGAGCAGTTCTTC
TRBJ2-5 TRBV5-4 NA NA CASTLGGQGSETQYF TGTGCCAGCACCCTCGGGGGGCAGGGTAGCGAGACCCAGTACTTC
TRBJ2-3 TRBV7-9 NA once CASSAGTFTDTQYF TGTGCCAGCAGCGCCGGGACATTCACAGATACGCAGTATTTT
TRBJ1-2 TRBV7-9 TRBD1 NA CASRHLRPQGAYGYTF TGTGCCAGCAGACATTTACGCCCGCAGGGGGCATATGGCTACACCTTC
TRBJ2-5 TRBV28 NA NA CASSFGGGETQYF TGTGCCAGCAGTTTTGGTGGCGGGGAGACCCAGTACTTC
TRBJ2-1 TRBV28 NA NA CASSLWAGEQFF TGTGCCAGCAGTTTATGGGCGGGCGAGCAGTTCTTC
TRBJ2-7 TRBV6-5 TRBD1 NA CASSYVTGGSEQYF TGTGCCAGCAGTTACGTAACAGGGGGATCCGAGCAGTACTTC
TRBJ2-1 TRBV12-5 TRBD1 few CASGTGVSYNEQFF TGTGCTAGTGGGACAGGGGTCTCCTACAATGAGCAGTTCTTC
TRBJ2-3 TRBV7-2 TRBD1 NA CASTQVGQGEDTQYF TGTGCCAGCACACAAGTTGGACAGGGTGAAGATACGCAGTATTTT
TRBJ1-3 TRBV27 NA once CASSSVISGNTIYF TGTGCCAGCAGTTCAGTCATCTCTGGAAACACCATATATTTT
TRBJ1-6 TRBV28 TRBD1 NA CASSGGQGIESPLHF TGTGCCAGCAGTGGGGGACAGGGGATAGAATCACCCCTCCACTTT
TRBJ1-4 TRBV24-1 NA NA CATSDGQREKLFF TGTGCCACCAGTGATGGACAACGAGAAAAACTGTTTTTT
TRBJ1-2 TRBV29-1 TRBD1 NA CSVGVGQGVLGYTF TGCAGCGTTGGAGTAGGACAGGGCGTTCTGGGCTACACCTTC
TRBJ2-4 TRBV25-1 TRBD2 NA CASTEGRGAKNIQYF TGTGCCAGCACCGAGGGGCGGGGGGCCAAAAACATTCAGTACTTC
TRBJ1-2 TRBV19 NA NA CASSRSLGTFVYGYTF TGTGCCAGTAGCCGTTCCTTGGGGACATTCGTTTATGGCTACACCTTC
TRBJ2-2 TRBV20-1 NA NA CSARSTGELFF TGCAGTGCTCGGTCCACCGGGGAGCTGTTTTTT
TRBJ1-5 TRBV12-3/TRBV12-4 NA NA CASGSRGPQHF TGTGCCAGCGGATCGAGAGGGCCCCAGCATTTT
TRBJ1-2 TRBV7-3 NA NA CASSFDRHYGYTF TGTGCCAGCAGCTTCGACAGGCACTATGGCTACACCTTC
TRBJ1-1 TRBV7-3 NA NA CASSPEANTEAFF TGTGCCAGCAGCCCCGAGGCGAACACTGAAGCTTTCTTT
TRBJ1-2 TRBV21-1 NA once CASPGTEDYGYTF TGTGCCAGCCCCGGGACAGAGGACTATGGCTACACCTTC
TRBJ2-7 TRBV5-6 NA NA CASSVGTQTYEQYF TGTGCCAGCAGCGTCGGGACTCAAACCTACGAGCAGTACTTC
TRBJ1-1 TRBV28 NA NA CATLRQMNTEAFF TGTGCCACCCTTCGACAGATGAACACTGAAGCTTTCTTT
TRBJ2-1 TRBV7-3 NA NA CASSLNSHNEQFF TGTGCCAGCAGCTTAAATTCTCACAATGAGCAGTTCTTC
TRBJ2-1 TRBV7-3 TRBD2 NA CASSPTSGSYNEQFF TGTGCCAGCAGCCCCACCAGCGGGAGTTATAATGAGCAGTTCTTC
TRBJ1-1 TRBV7-2 NA NA CASSLQGTNTEAFF TGTGCCAGCAGCTTACAGGGAACCAACACTGAAGCTTTCTTT
TRBJ1-1 TRBV12-5 NA NA CASGLSINSVRVSEAFF TGTGCTAGTGGTTTGTCAATAAATTCTGTCAGGGTTTCTGAAGCTTTCTTT
TRBJ1-3 TRBV6-5 NA NA CASSPGHSGNTIYF TGTGCCAGCAGTCCTGGACACTCTGGAAACACCATATATTTT
TRBJ2-7 TRBV7-3 TRBD1 NA CASSQTGTYEQYF TGTGCCAGCAGCCAGACAGGGACCTACGAGCAGTACTTC
TRBJ1-1 TRBV28 TRBD1 NA CASSPPRGPRGTEAFF TGTGCCAGCAGTCCGCCCAGGGGGCCAAGAGGCACTGAAGCTTTCTTT